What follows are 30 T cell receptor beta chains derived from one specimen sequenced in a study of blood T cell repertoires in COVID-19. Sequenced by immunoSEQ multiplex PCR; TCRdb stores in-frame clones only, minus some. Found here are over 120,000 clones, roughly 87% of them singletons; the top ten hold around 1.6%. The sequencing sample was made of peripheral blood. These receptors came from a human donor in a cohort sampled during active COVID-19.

Here the CDR3 DNA reads TGTGCCAGCAGTTCATTGGGGGGGCAGTCTGGAAACACCATATATTTT. Translated: CASSSLGGQSGNTIYF. The genes are TRBV7-3 and TRBJ1-3, with D possibly matching TRBD1 (6 bases). V lost 6 bases and J lost 1, with 16 bases in between. The CDR3 runs to 16 residues. Germline V CDR1 and CDR2: SGHTA, FQGTGA.

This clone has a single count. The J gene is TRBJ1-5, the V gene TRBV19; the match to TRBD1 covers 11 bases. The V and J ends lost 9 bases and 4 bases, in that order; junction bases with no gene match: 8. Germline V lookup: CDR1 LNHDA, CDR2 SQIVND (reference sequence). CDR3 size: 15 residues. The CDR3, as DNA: TGTGCCAGCGGCAGGGGGACAGGGGGGAATCAGCCCCAGCATTTT. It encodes CASGRGTGGNQPQHF.

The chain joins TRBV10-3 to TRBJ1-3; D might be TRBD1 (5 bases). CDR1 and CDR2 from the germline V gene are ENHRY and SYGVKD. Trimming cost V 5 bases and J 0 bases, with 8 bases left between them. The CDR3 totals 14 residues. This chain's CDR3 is CAISQDSSGNTIYF. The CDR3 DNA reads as TGTGCCATCAGTCAAGACAGCTCTGGAAACACCATATATTTT.

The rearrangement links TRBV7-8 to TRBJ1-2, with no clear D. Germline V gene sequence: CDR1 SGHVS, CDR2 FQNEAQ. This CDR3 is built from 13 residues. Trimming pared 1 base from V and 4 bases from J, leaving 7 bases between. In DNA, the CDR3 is TGTGCCAGCAGCTTAGGAGCAATCTATGGCTACACCTTC. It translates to CASSLGAIYGYTF.

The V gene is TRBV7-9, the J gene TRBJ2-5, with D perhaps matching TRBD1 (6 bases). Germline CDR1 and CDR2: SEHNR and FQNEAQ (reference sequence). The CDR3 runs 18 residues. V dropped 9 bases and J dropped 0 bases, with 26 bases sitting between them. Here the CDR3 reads CASLTSLQGPRYQETQYF. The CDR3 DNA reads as TGTGCCAGTCTGACTTCTTTACAGGGTCCCCGGTACCAAGAGACCCAGTACTTC.

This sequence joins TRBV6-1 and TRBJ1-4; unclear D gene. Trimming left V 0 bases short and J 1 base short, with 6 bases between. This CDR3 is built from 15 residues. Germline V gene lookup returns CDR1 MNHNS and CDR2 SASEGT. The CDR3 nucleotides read TGTGCCAGCAGTGAAGCGGCAGGAACTAATGAAAAACTGTTTTTT. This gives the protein CASSEAAGTNEKLFF.

The CDR3 DNA sequence: TGTGCCAGCAGTCACGGACAGTATGAAGCTTTCTTT. It codes for CASSHGQYEAFF. The chain is built from TRBV6-6 and TRBJ1-1; tentative D call: TRBD1 (6 bases). The CDR3 length is 12 residues. The germline V and J ends were trimmed by 5 bases and 7 bases, with 11 bases remaining between them. Germline values: CDR1 MNHNY, CDR2 SVGAGI (reference sequence).

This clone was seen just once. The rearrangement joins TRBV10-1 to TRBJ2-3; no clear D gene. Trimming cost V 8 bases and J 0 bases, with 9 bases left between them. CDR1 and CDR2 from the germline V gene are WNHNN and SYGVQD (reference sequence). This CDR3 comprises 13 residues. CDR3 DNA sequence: TGCGCCAGCGGAGACGGGAGCACAGATACGCAGTATTTT. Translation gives CASGDGSTDTQYF.

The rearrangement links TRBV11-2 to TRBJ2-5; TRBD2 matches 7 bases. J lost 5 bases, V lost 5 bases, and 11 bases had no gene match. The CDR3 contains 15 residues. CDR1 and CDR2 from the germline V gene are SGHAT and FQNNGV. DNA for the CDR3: TGTGCCAGCAGCGGAAGCGGGGACTGGGGGGAGACCCAGTACTTC. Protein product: CASSGSGDWGETQYF.

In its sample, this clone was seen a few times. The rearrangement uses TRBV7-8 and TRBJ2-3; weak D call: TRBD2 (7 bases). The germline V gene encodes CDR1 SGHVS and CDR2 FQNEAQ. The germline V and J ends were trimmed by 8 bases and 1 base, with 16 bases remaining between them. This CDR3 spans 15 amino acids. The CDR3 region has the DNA TGTGCCAGCTCCCATGGGGGGGCCGGCACAGATACGCAGTATTTT. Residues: CASSHGGAGTDTQYF.

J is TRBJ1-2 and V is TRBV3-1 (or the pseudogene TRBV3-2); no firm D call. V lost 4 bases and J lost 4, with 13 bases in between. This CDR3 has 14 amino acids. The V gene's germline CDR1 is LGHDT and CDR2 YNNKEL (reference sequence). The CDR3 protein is CASSLGRGGYGYTF. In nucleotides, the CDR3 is TGTGCCAGCAGCCTCGGACGGGGAGGCTATGGCTACACCTTC.

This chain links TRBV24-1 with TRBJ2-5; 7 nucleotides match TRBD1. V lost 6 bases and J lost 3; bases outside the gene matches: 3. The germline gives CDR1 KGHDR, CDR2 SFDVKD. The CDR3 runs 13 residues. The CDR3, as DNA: TGTGCCACCAGTAGGACAGGTGAAGAGACCCAGTACTTC. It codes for CATSRTGEETQYF.

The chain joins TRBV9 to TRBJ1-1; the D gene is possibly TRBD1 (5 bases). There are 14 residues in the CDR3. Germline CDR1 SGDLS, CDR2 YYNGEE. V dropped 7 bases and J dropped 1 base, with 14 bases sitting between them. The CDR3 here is CASGGGNQNTEAFF. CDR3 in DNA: TGTGCCAGCGGTGGGGGGAATCAGAACACTGAAGCTTTCTTT.

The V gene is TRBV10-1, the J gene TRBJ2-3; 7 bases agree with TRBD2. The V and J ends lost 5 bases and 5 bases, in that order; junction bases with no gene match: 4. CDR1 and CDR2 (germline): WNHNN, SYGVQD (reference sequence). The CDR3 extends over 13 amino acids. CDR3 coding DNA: TGCGCCAGCAGTTCGACTAGCTTAGATACGCAGTATTTT. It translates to CASSSTSLDTQYF.

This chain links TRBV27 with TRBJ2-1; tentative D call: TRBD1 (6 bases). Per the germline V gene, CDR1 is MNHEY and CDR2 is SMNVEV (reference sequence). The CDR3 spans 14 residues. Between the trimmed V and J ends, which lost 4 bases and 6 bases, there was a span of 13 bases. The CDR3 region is CASSWIGGINEQFF. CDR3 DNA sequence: TGTGCCAGCAGTTGGATAGGGGGTATCAATGAGCAGTTCTTC.

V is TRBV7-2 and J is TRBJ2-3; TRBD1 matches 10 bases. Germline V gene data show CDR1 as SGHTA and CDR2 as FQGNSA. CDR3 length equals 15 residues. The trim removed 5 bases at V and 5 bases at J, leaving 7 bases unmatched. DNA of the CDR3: TGTGCCAGCAGCCGCCGGACAGGGGGAAAAGATACGCAGTATTTT. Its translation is CASSRRTGGKDTQYF.

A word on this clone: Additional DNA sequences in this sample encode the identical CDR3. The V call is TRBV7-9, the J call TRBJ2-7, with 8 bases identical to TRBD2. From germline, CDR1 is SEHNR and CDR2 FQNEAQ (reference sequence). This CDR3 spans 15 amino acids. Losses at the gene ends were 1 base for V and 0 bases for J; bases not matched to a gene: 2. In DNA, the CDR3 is TGTGCCAGCAGCTTAGGCGGGGGGAGCTCCTACGAGCAGTACTTC. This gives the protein CASSLGGGSSYEQYF.

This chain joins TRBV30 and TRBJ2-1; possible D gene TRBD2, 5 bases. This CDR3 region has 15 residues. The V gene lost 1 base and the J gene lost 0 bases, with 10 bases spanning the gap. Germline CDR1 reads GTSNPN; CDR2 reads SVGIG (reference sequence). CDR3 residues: CAWSEGLASYNEQFF. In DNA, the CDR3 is TGTGCCTGGAGTGAAGGGCTAGCCTCCTACAATGAGCAGTTCTTC.

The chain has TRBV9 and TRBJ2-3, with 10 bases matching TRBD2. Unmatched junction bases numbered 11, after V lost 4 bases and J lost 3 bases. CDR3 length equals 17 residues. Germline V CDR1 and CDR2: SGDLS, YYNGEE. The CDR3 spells CASSPRISGGRTDTQYF. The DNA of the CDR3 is TGTGCCAGCAGCCCCCGGATTAGCGGGGGGCGGACAGATACGCAGTATTTT.

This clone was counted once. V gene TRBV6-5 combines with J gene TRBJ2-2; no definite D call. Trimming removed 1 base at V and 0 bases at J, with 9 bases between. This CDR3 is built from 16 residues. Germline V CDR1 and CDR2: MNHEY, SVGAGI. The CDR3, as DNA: TGTGCCAGCAGTTACTGGCGGAGCACGAACACCGGGGAGCTGTTTTTT. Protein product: CASSYWRSTNTGELFF.

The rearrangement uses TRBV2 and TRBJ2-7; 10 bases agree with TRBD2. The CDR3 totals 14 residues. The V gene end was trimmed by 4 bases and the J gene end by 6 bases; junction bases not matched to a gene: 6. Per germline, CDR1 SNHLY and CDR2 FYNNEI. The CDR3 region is CASSGASGGSEQYF. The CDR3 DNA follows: TGTGCCAGCAGTGGGGCTAGCGGGGGCTCCGAGCAGTACTTC.

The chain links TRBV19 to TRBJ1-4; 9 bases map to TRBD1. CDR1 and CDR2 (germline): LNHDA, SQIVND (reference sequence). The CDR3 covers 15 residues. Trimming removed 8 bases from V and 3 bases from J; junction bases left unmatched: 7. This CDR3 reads CASGVRTGANEKLFF. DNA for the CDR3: TGTGCCAGTGGTGTGCGGACAGGGGCTAATGAAAAACTGTTTTTT.

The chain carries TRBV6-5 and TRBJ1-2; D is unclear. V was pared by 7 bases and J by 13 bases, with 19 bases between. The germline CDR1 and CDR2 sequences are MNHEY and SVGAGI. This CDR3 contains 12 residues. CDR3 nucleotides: TGTGCCAGCACCTATGGGGTGGAGGTCTCCACCTTC. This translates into CASTYGVEVSTF.

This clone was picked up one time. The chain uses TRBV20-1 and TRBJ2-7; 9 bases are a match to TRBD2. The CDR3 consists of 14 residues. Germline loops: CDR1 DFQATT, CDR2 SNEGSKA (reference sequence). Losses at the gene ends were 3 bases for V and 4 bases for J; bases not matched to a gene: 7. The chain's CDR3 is CSASVRGGLYEQYF. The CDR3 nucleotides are TGCAGTGCTAGTGTGCGGGGGGGCCTTTACGAGCAGTACTTC.

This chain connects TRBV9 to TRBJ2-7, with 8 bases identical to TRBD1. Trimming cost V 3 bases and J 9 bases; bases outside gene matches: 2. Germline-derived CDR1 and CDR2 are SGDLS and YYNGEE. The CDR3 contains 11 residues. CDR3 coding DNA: TGTGCCAGCAGCGCTGGGACAGGGCAGTACTTC. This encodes CASSAGTGQYF.

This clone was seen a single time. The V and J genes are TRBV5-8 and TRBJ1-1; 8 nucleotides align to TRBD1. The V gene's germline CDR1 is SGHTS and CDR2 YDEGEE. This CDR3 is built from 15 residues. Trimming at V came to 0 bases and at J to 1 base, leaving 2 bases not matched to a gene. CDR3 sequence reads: CASSLGTGWNTEAFF. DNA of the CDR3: TGTGCCAGCAGCTTGGGGACAGGGTGGAACACTGAAGCTTTCTTT.

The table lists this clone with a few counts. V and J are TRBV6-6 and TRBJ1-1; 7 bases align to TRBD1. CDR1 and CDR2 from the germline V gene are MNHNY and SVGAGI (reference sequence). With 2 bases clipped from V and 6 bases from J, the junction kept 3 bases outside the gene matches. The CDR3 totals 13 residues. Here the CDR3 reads CASSYPGQSEAFF. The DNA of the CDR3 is TGTGCCAGCAGTTACCCGGGACAGTCTGAAGCTTTCTTT.

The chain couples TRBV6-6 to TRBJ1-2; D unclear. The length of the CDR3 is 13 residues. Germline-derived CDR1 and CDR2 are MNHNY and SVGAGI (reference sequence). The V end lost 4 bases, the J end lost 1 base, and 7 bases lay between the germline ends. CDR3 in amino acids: CASSSPDNYGYTF. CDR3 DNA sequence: TGTGCCAGCAGTTCACCAGATAACTATGGCTACACCTTC.

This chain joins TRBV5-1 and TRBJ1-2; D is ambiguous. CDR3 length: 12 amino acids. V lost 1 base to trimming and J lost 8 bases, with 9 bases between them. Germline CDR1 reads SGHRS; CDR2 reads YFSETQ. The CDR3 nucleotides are TGCGCCAGCAGCTTGCCATCACAGGGCTACACCTTC. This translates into CASSLPSQGYTF.

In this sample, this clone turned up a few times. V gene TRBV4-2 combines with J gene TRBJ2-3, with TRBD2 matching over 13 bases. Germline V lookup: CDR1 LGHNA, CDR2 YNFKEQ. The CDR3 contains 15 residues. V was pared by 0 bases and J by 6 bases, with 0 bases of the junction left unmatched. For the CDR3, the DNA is TGTGCCAGCAGCCAAGAGACTAGCGGGGGGGATACGCAGTATTTT. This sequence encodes CASSQETSGGDTQYF.